This T cell receptor beta chain was obtained from a study of T cells in Graves' hyperthyroidism and ophthalmopathy. Notes on the study in general: In the blood, most expanded thyroid clonotypes above 0.001 appeared as well. In validation, the model predicted ophthalmopathy. These predictions came a median roughly 7.1 months before onset. Researchers report that a 13 V-J model separated ophthalmopathy from stable hyperthyroidism.

This CDR3 contains 16 residues. With 3 bases removed from V and 5 bases from J, the gap between germline ends came to 19 bases. CDR1 and CDR2 (germline): PRHDT, FYEKMQ (reference sequence). The investigators amplified TCR beta CDR3 regions from RNA transcripts. First-round RT-PCR targeting the TCR CDR3 was performed with the HTBI primer set. MiXCR, run by TCRdb on the multiplex PCR reads, gives a single entry per CDR3 protein. The sample comprises some 620,000 distinct CDR3 sequences, 16% of which are singletons, and less than 4.5% rests with the top ten. For the diagnoses, clinical symptoms, serum thyroxine and TRAb, thyroid ultrasound and orbital computed tomography were used. This clonotype was seen more than once but under ten times. Its specificity is unknown.

The specimen sequenced was blood. This rearrangement joins TRBV13 to TRBJ2-5; D may correspond to TRBD1 or TRBD2 (6 bases each). The clonotype was recovered from a woman in her twenties or thirties with Graves' hyperthyroidism. CDR3 sequence: CASSLGLGRGVETQYF. In DNA form, the CDR3 reads TGTGCCAGCAGCTTGGGACTTGGCAGGGGTGTCGAGACCCAGTACTTC.